These 16 T cell receptor beta chains share one sample of origin, sequenced in a study of cytomegalovirus exposure and HLA in healthy donors (dated by TCRdb to between 2016 and 2019). To prepare the library, the immunoSEQ multiplex PCR assay was applied. For the multiplex PCR, a mixture combining 60 forward primers for TCR Vbeta segments and 13 reverse primers for TCR Jbeta segments was used. TCRdb took this table from immuneACCESS and kept in-frame rearrangements with V and J called. Such tables lack part of the clones; where checked against another copy, unresolved V genes explain under half of the gap, and the rest is unexplained. For this sample there are around 150,000 clones; roughly 77% appear just once. The ten largest make up 4% to 5% of the sample. Sequencing was performed on PBMCs. The receptors were gathered from a man younger than 30 in good health and CMV-seropositive.

The chain has TRBV30 and TRBJ2-2; 12 nucleotides agree with TRBD2. With 2 bases clipped from V and 5 bases from J, the junction kept 12 bases outside the gene matches. The CDR3 is made up of 18 amino acids. The germline gives CDR1 GTSNPN, CDR2 SVGIG (reference sequence). The CDR3 nucleotides read TGTGCCTGGAGTCAAGGACTAGCGGGGTTTCCGAGGACCGGGGAGCTGTTTTTT. Encoded protein: CAWSQGLAGFPRTGELFF.

This clone was counted between two and nine times. The chain combines TRBV5-1 with TRBJ2-2, with D perhaps TRBD2 (5 bases). Trimming pared 4 bases from V and 4 bases from J, leaving 14 bases between. This CDR3 contains 15 residues. CDR1 is SGHRS and CDR2 is YFSETQ in the germline V gene. CDR3 DNA sequence: TGCGCCAGCAGCCCTGGACTCCCGAGCACCGGGGAGCTGTTTTTT. Translating gives CASSPGLPSTGELFF.

The V call is TRBV7-2, the J call TRBJ1-3, with D maybe TRBD1 (6 bases). V lost 2 bases, J lost 4 bases, and 12 bases lay in between. The V gene's germline CDR1 is SGHTA and CDR2 FQGNSA. The CDR3 is 15 amino acids. CDR3 nucleotide sequence: TGTGCCAGCAGCTTAACTGCGGGGGGCGGAAACACCATATATTTT. Protein: CASSLTAGGGNTIYF.

This clone has just a few counts. The chain couples TRBV25-1 to TRBJ1-1, with D tentatively TRBD1 (5 bases). Trimming took 5 bases from V and 3 from J, leaving 13 bases between them. This CDR3 comprises 14 residues. Germline values: CDR1 MGHDK, CDR2 SYGVNS. In nucleotides, the CDR3 is TGTGCCAGCAGTTCAAGGGGCAGTTACACTGAAGCTTTCTTT. This encodes CASSSRGSYTEAFF. Drawing the rest from reference TRBV25-1 and TRBJ1-1, the complete variable domain is EADIYQTPRYLVIGTGKKITLECSQTMGHDKMYWYQQDPGMELHLIHYSYGVNSTEKGDLSSESTVSRIRTEHFPLTLESARPSHTSQYLCASSSRGSYTEAFFGQGTRLTVV.

The chain is built from TRBV19 and TRBJ1-1; possibly TRBD1 for D (5 bases). Germline assignment: CDR1 LNHDA and CDR2 SQIVND (reference sequence). CDR3 length: 15 residues. V lost 4 bases to trimming and J lost 1 base, with 13 bases between them. The CDR3 region is CASSKAGRRNTEAFF. The CDR3 coding sequence is TGTGCCAGTAGTAAGGCAGGGCGGAGGAACACTGAAGCTTTCTTT.

The chain links TRBV5-1 to TRBJ2-1, with 10 nucleotides matching TRBD2. This CDR3 comprises 16 residues. The V and J ends lost 4 bases and 10 bases, in that order; junction bases with no gene match: 14. CDR1 and CDR2 from the germline V gene are SGHRS and YFSETQ. CDR3 sequence: CASSLDSGGPLREQFF. CDR3 DNA sequence: TGCGCCAGCAGCCTCGATAGCGGGGGGCCCCTTAGGGAGCAGTTCTTC.

The rearrangement uses TRBV6-1 and TRBJ1-2; D ambiguous. Deletions cut 8 bases from V and 3 bases from J, with 13 bases between. The germline CDR1 and CDR2 sequences are MNHNS and SASEGT. CDR3 length: 13 residues. The CDR3 is CASGQTVYYGYTF. The CDR3 DNA reads TGTGCCAGCGGGCAGACGGTATACTATGGCTACACCTTC.

The CDR3 coding sequence is TGTGCCAGCAGTGACTCCCCTAGCACAGATACGCAGTATTTT. Its protein product is CASSDSPSTDTQYF. The chain links TRBV6-4 to TRBJ2-3; D is ambiguous. Germline V CDR1 and CDR2: MRHNA, SNTAGT. The CDR3 spans 14 residues. Trimming shortened V by 0 bases and J by 0 bases, and 4 bases separated the two germline ends.

The rearrangement uses TRBV27 and TRBJ2-6; a possible D gene is TRBD1 (5 bases). CDR3 length: 15 amino acids. Germline V gives CDR1 MNHEY, CDR2 SMNVEV (reference sequence). Deletions cut 2 bases from V and 4 bases from J, with 9 bases between. The CDR3 coding sequence is TGTGCCAGCAGTTTAAAGGGGTCCGGGGCCAACGTCCTGACTTTC. Protein sequence: CASSLKGSGANVLTF.

The chain recombines TRBV5-4 with TRBJ2-1; the D gene is possibly TRBD2 (5 bases). This CDR3 is built from 12 residues. Trimming left V 0 bases short and J 14 bases short, with 12 bases between. Germline CDR1 SGHNT, CDR2 YYREEE (reference sequence). CDR3 nucleotides: TGTGCCAGCAGCTTGGCAGGCGGGTACGAGTTCTTC. It translates to CASSLAGGYEFF.

V usage is TRBV29-1 and J usage is TRBJ1-2, with 7 bases identical to TRBD1. This CDR3 contains 11 residues. Germline V gives CDR1 SQVTM, CDR2 ANQGSEA. Trimming took 3 bases from V and 8 from J; bases not matched to a gene: 3. The CDR3 region is CSVEQGEGYTF. The CDR3 coding sequence is TGCAGCGTTGAGCAGGGGGAAGGCTACACCTTC.

V is TRBV5-1 and J is TRBJ2-2; 8 bases are a match to TRBD1. The germline gives CDR1 SGHRS, CDR2 YFSETQ. V was pared by 4 bases and J by 1 base, with 6 bases of the junction left unmatched. This CDR3 comprises 16 residues. The CDR3 protein is CASSTSGTGNTGELFF. The CDR3 DNA is TGCGCCAGCAGCACCTCGGGGACAGGGAACACCGGGGAGCTGTTTTTT.

The V call is TRBV5-4, the J call TRBJ1-6, with D uncertain. This CDR3 spans 16 amino acids. Germline V gene lookup returns CDR1 SGHNT and CDR2 YYREEE (reference sequence). V gave up 4 bases and J gave up 7 bases, with 18 bases separating them. CDR3 region: CASSPSGEVLNSPLHF. The CDR3 bases are TGTGCCAGCAGCCCTTCGGGAGAAGTTTTAAATTCACCCCTCCACTTT.

This chain uses TRBV6-1 with TRBJ1-5; D remains unclear. CDR1 is MNHNS and CDR2 is SASEGT in the germline V gene. This CDR3 has 15 amino acids. Trimming cost V 0 bases and J 10 bases, with 16 bases left between them. The CDR3 DNA reads TGTGCCAGCAGTGAAGCTGGTCGCGGGAACTCTCCCCAGCATTTT. Translated, it gives CASSEAGRGNSPQHF.

J is TRBJ2-3 and V is TRBV5-6; D is perhaps TRBD2 (6 bases). This CDR3 region has 15 residues. CDR1 is SGHDT and CDR2 is YYEEEE in the germline V gene. V was clipped by 4 bases and J by 4 bases, with 16 bases between them. CDR3 residues: CASSPREFLADTQYF. CDR3 nucleotide sequence: TGTGCCAGCAGCCCTCGGGAGTTTCTCGCAGATACGCAGTATTTT.

This clone has just one count. This rearrangement joins TRBV5-1 to TRBJ2-5; D unclear. This CDR3 contains 17 residues. Germline loops: CDR1 SGHRS, CDR2 YFSETQ. Trimming left V 4 bases short and J 0 bases short, with 19 bases between. The CDR3: CASSQPEDTPYQETQYF. As DNA, the CDR3 is TGCGCCAGCAGCCAACCCGAAGACACCCCGTACCAAGAGACCCAGTACTTC.